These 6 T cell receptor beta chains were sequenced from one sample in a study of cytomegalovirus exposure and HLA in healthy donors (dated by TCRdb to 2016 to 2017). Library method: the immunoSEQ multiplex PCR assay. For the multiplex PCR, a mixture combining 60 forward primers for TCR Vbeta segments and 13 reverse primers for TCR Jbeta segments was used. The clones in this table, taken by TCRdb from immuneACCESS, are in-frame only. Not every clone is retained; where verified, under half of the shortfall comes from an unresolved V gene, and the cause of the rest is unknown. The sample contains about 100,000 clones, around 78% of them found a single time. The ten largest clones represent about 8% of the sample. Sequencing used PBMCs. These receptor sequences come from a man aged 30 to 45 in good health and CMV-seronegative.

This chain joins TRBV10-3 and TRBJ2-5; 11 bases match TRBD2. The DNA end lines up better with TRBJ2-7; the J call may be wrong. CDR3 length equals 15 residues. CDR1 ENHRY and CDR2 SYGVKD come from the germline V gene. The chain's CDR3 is CAISGTLAGEGEQYF. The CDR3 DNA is TGTGCCATCAGTGGGACACTAGCGGGAGAGGGCGAGCAGTACTTC.

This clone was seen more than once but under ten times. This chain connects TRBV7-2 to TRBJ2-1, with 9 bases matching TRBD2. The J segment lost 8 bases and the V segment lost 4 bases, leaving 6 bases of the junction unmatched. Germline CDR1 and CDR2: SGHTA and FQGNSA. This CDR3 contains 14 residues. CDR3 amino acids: CASSSGRGGDEQFF. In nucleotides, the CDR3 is TGTGCCAGCAGCTCCGGGCGGGGGGGCGATGAGCAGTTCTTC.

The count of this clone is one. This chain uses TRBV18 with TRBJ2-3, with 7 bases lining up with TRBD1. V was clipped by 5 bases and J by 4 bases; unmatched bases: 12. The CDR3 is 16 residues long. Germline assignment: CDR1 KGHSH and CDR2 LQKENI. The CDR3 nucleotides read TGTGCCAGCTCAGCCTTGGGACAGACTCGTCCAGATACGCAGTATTTT. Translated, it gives CASSALGQTRPDTQYF.

The CDR3 region is CASSYAGMETQYF. CDR3 coding DNA: TGTGCCAGCAGCTACGCGGGGATGGAGACCCAGTACTTC. The rearrangement joins TRBV7-2 to TRBJ2-5; D perhaps matches TRBD2 (6 bases). With 4 bases removed from V and 5 bases from J, the gap between germline ends came to 11 bases. In germline, CDR1 is SGHTA, CDR2 FQGNSA. This CDR3 is 13 amino acids long.

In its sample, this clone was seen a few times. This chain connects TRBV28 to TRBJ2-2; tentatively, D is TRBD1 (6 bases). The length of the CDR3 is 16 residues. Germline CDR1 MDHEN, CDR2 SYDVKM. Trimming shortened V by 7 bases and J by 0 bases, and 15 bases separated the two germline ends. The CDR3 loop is CASKIIQGTNTGELFF. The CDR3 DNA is TGTGCCAGCAAAATCATACAGGGCACGAACACCGGGGAGCTGTTTTTT.

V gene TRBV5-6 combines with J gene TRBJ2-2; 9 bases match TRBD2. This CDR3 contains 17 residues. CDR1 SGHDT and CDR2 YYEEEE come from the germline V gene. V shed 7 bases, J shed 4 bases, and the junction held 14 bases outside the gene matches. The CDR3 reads CASEYSGRRGGTGELFF. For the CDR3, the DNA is TGTGCCAGCGAATATAGCGGGAGAAGGGGAGGCACCGGGGAGCTGTTTTTT.